This TCR beta chain was sequenced during a study of blood T cell repertoires in COVID-19. Study background: Specimens from acute and convalescent COVID-19 originated in the United States, Italy and Spain.

Germline CDR1 SGHTA, CDR2 FQGNSA. J was trimmed by 4 bases and V by 4 bases; bases with no gene match: 10. The CDR3 sequence is 17 residues long. Grouping used clinical history reported by participants in a survey and questionnaire. This clone was seen a single time. Assay: immunoSEQ multiplex PCR; the TCRdb copy retains only in-frame clones and omits some. The table records roughly 500,000 clones, approximately 87% of them present only once. V usage is TRBV7-2 and J usage is TRBJ2-2; TRBD1 matches at 9 bases. The sequencing sample was made of PBMCs or T cells enriched from blood (not recorded which). The sequence was obtained from a woman aged 40 to 55 who had recovered from COVID-19. DNA of the CDR3: TGTGCCAGCAGCTCGGGACAGGGCCCTACCGTCACCGGGGAGCTGTTTTTT. Amino acid sequence: CASSSGQGPTVTGELFF.